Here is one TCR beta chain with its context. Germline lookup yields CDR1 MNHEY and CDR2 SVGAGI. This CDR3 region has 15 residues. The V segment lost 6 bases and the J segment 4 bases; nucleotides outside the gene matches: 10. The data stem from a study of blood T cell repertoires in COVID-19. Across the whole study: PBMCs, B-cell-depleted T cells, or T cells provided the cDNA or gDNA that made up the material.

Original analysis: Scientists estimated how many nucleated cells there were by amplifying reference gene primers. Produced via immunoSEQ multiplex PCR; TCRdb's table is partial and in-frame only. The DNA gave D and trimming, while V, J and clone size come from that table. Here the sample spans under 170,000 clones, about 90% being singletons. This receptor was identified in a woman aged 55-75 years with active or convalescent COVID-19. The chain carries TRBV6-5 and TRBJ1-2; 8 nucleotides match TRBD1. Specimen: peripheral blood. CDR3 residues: CASSDTGGGSYGYTF. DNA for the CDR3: TGTGCCAGCAGCGATACAGGGGGAGGTAGCTATGGCTACACCTTC.